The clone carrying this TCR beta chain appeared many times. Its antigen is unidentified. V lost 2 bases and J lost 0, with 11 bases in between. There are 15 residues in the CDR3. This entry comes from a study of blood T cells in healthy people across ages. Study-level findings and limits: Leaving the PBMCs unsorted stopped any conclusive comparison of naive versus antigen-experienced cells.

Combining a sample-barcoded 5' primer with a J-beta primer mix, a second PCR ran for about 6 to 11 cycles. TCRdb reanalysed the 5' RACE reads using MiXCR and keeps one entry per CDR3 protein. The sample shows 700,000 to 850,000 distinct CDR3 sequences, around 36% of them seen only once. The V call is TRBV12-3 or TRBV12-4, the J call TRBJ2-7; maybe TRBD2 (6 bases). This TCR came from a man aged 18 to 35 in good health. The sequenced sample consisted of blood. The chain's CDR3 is CASSLSDGGSYEQYF. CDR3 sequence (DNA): TGTGCCAGCAGTTTAAGTGACGGGGGCTCCTACGAGCAGTACTTC.